These 23 T cell receptor beta chains share one sample of origin, sequenced in a study of blood T cell repertoires in COVID-19. Measured with immunoSEQ multiplex PCR; TCRdb has only the in-frame clones, and not every one. The sample lists about 150,000 clones, 75% to 85% occurring once. Source material: peripheral blood. Receptor source: a woman aged 55 to 70 with COVID-19, enrolled during active disease.

The J gene is TRBJ1-5, the V gene TRBV5-1, with 7 bases that match TRBD1. Trimming removed 0 bases from V and 5 bases from J; junction bases left unmatched: 8. This CDR3 region has 16 residues. CDR1 and CDR2 (germline): SGHRS, YFSETQ. CDR3 in DNA: TGCGCCAGCAGCTTGGACCCAGGGGGAAGGGATCAGCCCCAGCATTTT. It specifies CASSLDPGGRDQPQHF.

CDR3: CASGPETPIDADTQYF. The CDR3 DNA reads TGTGCTAGTGGTCCCGAGACACCCATCGACGCAGATACGCAGTATTTT. The genes are TRBV12-5 and TRBJ2-3; no firm D call. V was trimmed by 5 bases and J by 4 bases, leaving 19 bases between them. The CDR3 contains 16 residues. Per the germline V gene, CDR1 is LGHNT and CDR2 is FRNRAP. The entire variable domain, with the rest obtained from reference TRBV12-5 and TRBJ2-3, is as follows: DARVTQTPRHKVTEMGQEVTMRCQPILGHNTVFWYRQTMMQGLELLAYFRNRAPLDDSGMPKDRFSAEMPDATLATLKIQPSEPRDSAVYFCASGPETPIDADTQYFGPGTRLTVL.

The chain combines TRBV27 with TRBJ1-1; TRBD1 matches 9 bases. Germline loops: CDR1 MNHEY, CDR2 SMNVEV (reference sequence). The CDR3 spans 18 residues. The junction had 11 bases not matched to a gene; V was cut back by 0 bases and J by 3 bases. CDR3 residues: CASSLSQYSTGGDTEAFF. In DNA, the CDR3 is TGTGCCAGCAGTTTATCCCAATACTCGACAGGGGGAGACACTGAAGCTTTCTTT.

V usage is TRBV18 and J usage is TRBJ2-7, with TRBD2 identical over 9 bases. Germline CDR1 is KGHSH and CDR2 is LQKENI. Trimming took 0 bases from V and 1 from J; bases not matched to a gene: 1. This CDR3 region has 15 residues. CDR3 sequence (DNA): TGTGCCAGCTCACCACCGGGACTAGCATCCTACGAGCAGTACTTC. It translates to CASSPPGLASYEQYF.

CDR3 coding DNA: TGTGCCAGCAGTGAACAGGGGGCTTTGAGCAATCAGCCCCAGCATTTT. Its translation is CASSEQGALSNQPQHF. The chain recombines TRBV27 with TRBJ1-5; the match to TRBD1 covers 9 bases. The CDR3 totals 16 residues. The V segment lost 5 bases and the J segment 1 base; nucleotides outside the gene matches: 6. Germline CDR1 reads MNHEY; CDR2 reads SMNVEV (reference sequence).

This clone came up once. The J gene is TRBJ2-3, the V gene TRBV3-1 (or the pseudogene TRBV3-2); 11 nucleotides align to TRBD2. Trimming at V came to 5 bases and at J to 1 base, leaving 14 bases not matched to a gene. CDR3 length equals 19 residues. CDR1 and CDR2 from the germline V gene are LGHDT and YNNKEL (reference sequence). CDR3 residues: CASSASSTSGRIGTDTQYF. The DNA for the CDR3 is TGTGCCAGCAGCGCGAGTAGTACTAGCGGGAGAATCGGCACAGATACGCAGTATTTT.

The V gene is TRBV5-1, the J gene TRBJ2-4; possibly TRBD2 for D (6 bases). The CDR3 is made up of 15 amino acids. With 0 bases removed from V and 4 bases from J, the gap between germline ends came to 11 bases. The V gene's germline CDR1 is SGHRS and CDR2 YFSETQ. This CDR3 reads CASSLAGDWKNIQYF. CDR3 in DNA: TGCGCCAGCAGCTTGGCCGGGGACTGGAAAAACATTCAGTACTTC.

The chain recombines TRBV28 with TRBJ1-1; unclear D gene. CDR3 length: 14 amino acids. V dropped 6 bases and J dropped 1 base, with 12 bases sitting between them. In germline, CDR1 is MDHEN, CDR2 SYDVKM. The DNA for the CDR3 is TGTGCCAGCAGGTTACCGACTTGGAACACTGAAGCTTTCTTT. Translation: CASRLPTWNTEAFF.

The rearrangement uses TRBV6-5 and TRBJ2-3, with D possibly matching TRBD1 (5 bases). Germline loops: CDR1 MNHEY, CDR2 SVGAGI. The CDR3 totals 13 residues. CDR3 sequence (DNA): TGTGCAGGGAAGGGGTACTTGATGGATACGCAGTATTTT. This translates into CAGKGYLMDTQYF.

As for this clone: Other DNA sequences within the sample encode an identical CDR3. V usage is TRBV18 and J usage is TRBJ1-5; 8 positions match TRBD1. J was trimmed by 7 bases and V by 2 bases; bases with no gene match: 4. The germline gives CDR1 KGHSH, CDR2 LQKENI. The CDR3 is 14 residues long. The CDR3 sequence: CASSPGQGGQPQHF. In DNA form, the CDR3 reads TGTGCCAGCTCACCAGGACAGGGTGGGCAGCCCCAGCATTTT. The full variable domain, its missing parts supplied by reference TRBV18 and TRBJ1-5, is NAGVMQNPRHLVRRRGQEARLRCSPMKGHSHVYWYRQLPEEGLKFMVYLQKENIIDESGMPKERFSAEFPKEGPSILRIQQVVRGDSAAYFCASSPGQGGQPQHFGDGTRLSIL.

The DNA for the CDR3 is TGTGCCAGTAGTAGGCTAGCGGGAGAGTTATACAATGAGCAGTTCTTC. Protein sequence: CASSRLAGELYNEQFF. V gene TRBV19 combines with J gene TRBJ2-1, with 10 bases that match TRBD2. This CDR3 has 16 amino acids. The V gene end was trimmed by 4 bases and the J gene end by 4 bases; junction bases not matched to a gene: 7. The germline CDR1 and CDR2 sequences are LNHDA and SQIVND (reference sequence). Variable domain in full (rest from reference TRBV19 and TRBJ2-1): DGGITQSPKYLFRKEGQNVTLSCEQNLNHDAMYWYRQDPGQGLRLIYYSQIVNDFQKGDIAEGYSVSREKKESFPLTVTSAQKNPTAFYLCASSRLAGELYNEQFFGPGTRLTVL.

This clone has more than one count but fewer than ten. The chain employs TRBV4-1 and TRBJ2-3; D not certain. This CDR3 has 15 residues. The germline CDR1 and CDR2 sequences are MGHRA and YSYEKL. V lost 0 bases and J 6 bases, leaving 13 bases between the germline ends. The DNA of the CDR3 is TGCGCCAGCAGCCAAGAGGGTGTAGCTGGGGATACGCAGTATTTT. It translates to CASSQEGVAGDTQYF.

The chain has TRBV6-6 and TRBJ1-5; 7 bases line up with TRBD1. V shed 7 bases and J 5 bases; nucleotides not matched to a gene: 2. Germline V gene lookup returns CDR1 MNHNY and CDR2 SVGAGI (reference sequence). The CDR3 extends over 12 amino acids. CDR3 residues: CASTRGDQPQHF. CDR3 bases: TGTGCCAGCACCAGGGGGGATCAGCCCCAGCATTTT.

CDR3 coding DNA: TGTGCCAGCAGCTTAGCGCACAGGGTTAACGCGCCCCAGCATTTT. Its protein product is CASSLAHRVNAPQHF. V is TRBV7-2 and J is TRBJ1-5; D may be TRBD1 (6 bases). Trimming shortened V by 0 bases and J by 9 bases, and 15 bases separated the two germline ends. In germline, CDR1 is SGHTA, CDR2 FQGNSA. CDR3 length: 15 amino acids.

This rearrangement joins TRBV14 to TRBJ1-2; no clear D. Trimming took off 1 base at V and 4 bases at J, with 10 bases between the two ends. This CDR3 spans 14 amino acids. Germline V CDR1 and CDR2: SGHDN, FVKESK. As DNA, the CDR3 is TGTGCCAGCAGCCAAGCCGTACGGGGCTATGGCTACACCTTC. The encoded protein is CASSQAVRGYGYTF.

This chain joins TRBV15 and TRBJ2-5, with 11 bases that match TRBD1. V was pared by 0 bases and J by 6 bases, with 6 bases of the junction left unmatched. Germline lookup yields CDR1 LNHNV and CDR2 YYDKDF (reference sequence). The CDR3 is made up of 16 amino acids. The CDR3 nucleotides read TGTGCCACCAGCAGAGATTGGACAGGGGGCGGAAAGACCCAGTACTTC. This sequence encodes CATSRDWTGGGKTQYF.

The chain recombines TRBV29-1 with TRBJ1-1; unclear D gene. Germline CDR1 reads SQVTM; CDR2 reads ANQGSEA. The CDR3 consists of 10 residues. Trimming cost V 7 bases and J 2 bases, with 5 bases left between them. This CDR3 is CSGTNTEAFF. CDR3 coding DNA: TGCAGCGGAACAAACACTGAAGCTTTCTTT. The whole variable domain, filled in from reference TRBV29-1 and TRBJ1-1, reads SAVISQKPSRDICQRGTSLTIQCQVDSQVTMMFWYRQQPGQSLTLIATANQGSEATYESGFVIDKFPISRPNLTFSTLTVSNMSPEDSSIYLCSGTNTEAFFGQGTRLTVV.

The V gene is TRBV5-4, the J gene TRBJ1-3; D not certain. The germline V gene has CDR1 SGHNT and CDR2 YYREEE (reference sequence). The CDR3 contains 13 residues. Trimming pared 2 bases from V and 3 bases from J, leaving 6 bases between. DNA for the CDR3: TGTGCCAGCAGCTTTAACAATGGAAACACCATATATTTT. This codes for CASSFNNGNTIYF.

The chain recombines TRBV24-1 with TRBJ1-2, with TRBD1 matching 7 bases. The trim removed 3 bases at V and 2 bases at J, leaving 5 bases unmatched. CDR1 is KGHDR, CDR2 SFDVKD, per germline. This CDR3 is 15 amino acids long. The CDR3 region has the DNA TGTGCCACCAGTGATGCCCAAGGGGGCAACTATGGCTACACCTTC. Amino acid sequence: CATSDAQGGNYGYTF.

The chain joins TRBV6-5 to TRBJ1-3; D uncertain. Trimming pared 5 bases from V and 3 bases from J, leaving 11 bases between. The V gene's germline CDR1 is MNHEY and CDR2 SVGAGI. The CDR3 length is 14 residues. Here the CDR3 DNA reads TGTGCCAGCAGTCCGACCGACTATGGAAACACCATATATTTT. Amino acid sequence: CASSPTDYGNTIYF.

This chain uses TRBV3-1 (or the pseudogene TRBV3-2) with TRBJ2-1, with 9 bases lining up with TRBD2. CDR1 and CDR2 from the germline V gene are LGHDT and YNNKEL (reference sequence). After removal of 2 bases from V and 1 base from J, the junction contained 0 bases not matched to a gene. CDR3 length equals 15 residues. CDR3 nucleotide sequence: TGTGCCAGCAGCCAACTAGCGGGGTCCTACAATGAGCAGTTCTTC. Protein: CASSQLAGSYNEQFF.

The chain links TRBV24-1 to TRBJ1-3; D unresolved. Germline-derived CDR1 and CDR2 are KGHDR and SFDVKD. The length of the CDR3 is 12 residues. Trimming shortened V by 4 bases and J by 4 bases, and 4 bases separated the two germline ends. CDR3 in amino acids: CATSDPGNTIYF. The CDR3 coding sequence is TGTGCCACCAGTGACCCAGGAAACACCATATATTTT.

The chain joins TRBV29-1 to TRBJ2-3; 14 nucleotides line up with TRBD2. This CDR3 is 15 amino acids long. Germline lookup yields CDR1 SQVTM and CDR2 ANQGSEA. Unmatched junction bases numbered 3, after V lost 3 bases and J lost 4 bases. CDR3 DNA sequence: TGCAGCGTTGATAGGACTAGCGGGAGGTCAGATACGCAGTATTTT. It specifies CSVDRTSGRSDTQYF.